The 8 T cell receptor beta chains reported below all come from one sample, sequenced in a study of OX40 agonist ivuxolimab in advanced cancers. Libraries were built with the immunoSEQ multiplex PCR assay. This immuneACCESS table, as held by TCRdb, lists in-frame sequences with V and J called but not all clones. Of the missing ones, under half trace to an unresolved V gene in checked studies; the others have no known cause. The sample includes around 20,000 clones, with 70% to 90% observed a single time. The ten top clones hold about a sixth of the sample. The material was CD4+ or CD8+ T cells sorted from blood, obtained in a trial of the OX40 agonist ivuxolimab. The receptors were gathered from an adult with an advanced solid tumor such as melanoma, head and neck, liver or kidney cancer.

The chain couples TRBV6-6 to TRBJ2-5, with 9 bases fitting TRBD1. Per germline, CDR1 MNHNY and CDR2 SVGAGI (reference sequence). V was pared by 3 bases and J by 8 bases, with 7 bases of the junction left unmatched. CDR3 size: 14 residues. CDR3 DNA: TGTGCCAGCAGTTATACGGGACAGGGATATACCCAGTACTTC. This sequence encodes CASSYTGQGYTQYF.

The V call is TRBV5-4, the J call TRBJ2-3, with 10 bases lining up with TRBD1. Looked up from germline, CDR1 is SGHNT and CDR2 is YYREEE (reference sequence). The CDR3 runs to 15 residues. With V trimmed by 6 bases and J by 5 bases, 9 bases remained unmatched. The DNA for the CDR3 is TGTGCCAGCAAGGCTAGACAGGGGGCTATAGATACGCAGTATTTT. This codes for CASKARQGAIDTQYF.

This clone showed up just a few times. The chain uses TRBV2 and TRBJ2-3; TRBD2 agrees at 7 bases. V dropped 6 bases and J dropped 6; count of bases not matched to a gene: 12. Germline values: CDR1 SNHLY, CDR2 FYNNEI. The CDR3 length is 15 residues. The DNA of the CDR3 is TGTGCCAGCAGGGGAGGGTCGTCCCCATGGGATACGCAGTATTTT. It codes for CASRGGSSPWDTQYF.

The rearrangement joins TRBV5-1 to TRBJ2-1; TRBD2 matches at 9 bases. V dropped 5 bases and J dropped 0; count of bases not matched to a gene: 0. CDR3 length: 14 amino acids. Germline lookup yields CDR1 SGHRS and CDR2 YFSETQ. This chain's CDR3 is CASRLAGSYNEQFF. The CDR3 DNA reads TGCGCCAGCAGACTAGCGGGCTCCTACAATGAGCAGTTCTTC.

The J gene is TRBJ2-1, the V gene TRBV7-9; 12 bases map to TRBD2. This CDR3 comprises 16 residues. Germline trimming cut 3 bases from V and 7 bases from J; bases unmatched to any gene: 7. The germline V gene has CDR1 SEHNR and CDR2 FQNEAQ (reference sequence). The CDR3 DNA is TGTGCCAGCAGCTTGACGACTAGCGGGAGTAGAAATGAGCAGTTCTTC. It translates to CASSLTTSGSRNEQFF.

The chain couples TRBV7-2 to TRBJ2-5; 8 positions agree with TRBD2. Germline-derived CDR1 and CDR2 are SGHTA and FQGNSA. Trimming at V came to 6 bases and at J to 5 bases, leaving 5 bases not matched to a gene. This CDR3 region has 13 residues. The CDR3 nucleotides are TGTGCCAGCAGATTGGGACTAGTTGAGACCCAGTACTTC. It codes for CASRLGLVETQYF.

This sequence joins TRBV5-1 and TRBJ2-7, with D hard to call. The V end was cut by 1 base, the J end by 1 base, with 12 bases between. Per germline, CDR1 SGHRS and CDR2 YFSETQ. The CDR3 covers 15 residues. CDR3 DNA sequence: TGCGCCAGCAGCTTGTCCTCTCAAGTTTCCTACGAGCAGTACTTC. Amino acids: CASSLSSQVSYEQYF.

The V gene is TRBV6-1, the J gene TRBJ2-5; no firm D call. The CDR3 length is 12 residues. V was clipped by 4 bases and J by 2 bases, with 5 bases between them. In germline, CDR1 is MNHNS, CDR2 SASEGT. This chain's CDR3 is CASSGSQETQYF. The CDR3 DNA sequence: TGTGCCAGCAGTGGATCTCAAGAGACCCAGTACTTC.